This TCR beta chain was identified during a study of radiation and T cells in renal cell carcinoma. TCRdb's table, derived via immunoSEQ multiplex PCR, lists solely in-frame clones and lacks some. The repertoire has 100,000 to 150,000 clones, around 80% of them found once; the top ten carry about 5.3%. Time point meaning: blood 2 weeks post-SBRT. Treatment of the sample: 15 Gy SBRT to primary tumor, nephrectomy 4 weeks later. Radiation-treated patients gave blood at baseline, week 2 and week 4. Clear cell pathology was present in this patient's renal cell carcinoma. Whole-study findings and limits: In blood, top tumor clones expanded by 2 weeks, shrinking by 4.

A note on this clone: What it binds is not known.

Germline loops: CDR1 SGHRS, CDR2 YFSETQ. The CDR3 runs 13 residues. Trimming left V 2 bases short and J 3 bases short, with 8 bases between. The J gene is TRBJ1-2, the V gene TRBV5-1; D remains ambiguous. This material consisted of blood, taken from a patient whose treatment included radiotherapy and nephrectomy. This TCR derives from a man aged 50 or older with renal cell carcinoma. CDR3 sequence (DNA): TGCGCCAGCAGCTTAGAGGGAGACTATGGCTACACCTTC. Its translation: CASSLEGDYGYTF.